This T cell receptor (beta chain) was sequenced during a study of T cells in localized non-small cell lung cancer. Whole-study findings and limits: Appearing in adjacent lung were a median roughly 60 of the top 100 tumor clones.

Here immunoSEQ multiplex PCR was the method, and the copy in TCRdb shows in-frame clones only, minus some. This table holds 4,500 to 5,500 clones, approximately 93% found once. The CDR3 is made up of 12 amino acids. Trimming pared 3 bases from V and 8 bases from J, leaving 10 bases between. Looked up from germline, CDR1 is GTSNPN and CDR2 is SVGIG (reference sequence). Only a few counts were recorded for this clone. Its antigen is not known. The sample in question was peripheral blood, obtained before any cancer treatment. The chain couples TRBV30 to TRBJ1-4; D is unresolved. The receptor's source is a woman between 40 and 69 years old with stage I lung adenocarcinoma. The chain's CDR3 is CAWSSWREKLFF. The CDR3 nucleotides read TGTGCCTGGAGCTCCTGGCGCGAAAAACTGTTTTTT.